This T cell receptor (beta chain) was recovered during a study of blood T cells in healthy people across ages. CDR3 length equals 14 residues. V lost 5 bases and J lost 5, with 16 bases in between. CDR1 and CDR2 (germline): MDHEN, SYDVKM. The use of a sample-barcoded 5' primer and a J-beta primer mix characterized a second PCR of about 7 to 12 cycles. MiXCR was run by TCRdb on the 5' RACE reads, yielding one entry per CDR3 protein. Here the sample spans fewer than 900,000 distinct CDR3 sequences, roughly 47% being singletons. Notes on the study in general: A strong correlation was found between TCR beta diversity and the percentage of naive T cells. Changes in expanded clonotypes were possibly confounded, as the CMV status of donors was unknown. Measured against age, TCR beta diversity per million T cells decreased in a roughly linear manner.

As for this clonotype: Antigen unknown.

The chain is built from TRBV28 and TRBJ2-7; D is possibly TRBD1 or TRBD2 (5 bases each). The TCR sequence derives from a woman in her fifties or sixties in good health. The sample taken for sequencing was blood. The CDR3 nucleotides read TGTGCCAGCAGTCCTCCGGGACCAAGTAACGAGCAGTACTTC. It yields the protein CASSPPGPSNEQYF.